What follows are 14 T cell receptor beta chains derived from one specimen sequenced in a study of shared clonotypes between healthy human individuals. TCRdb keeps only in-frame clones here, not all; method: immunoSEQ multiplex PCR. The data show more than 2,000,000 clones, with 85% to 95% seen just once and about 0.41% held by the top ten. The sequenced sample consisted of naive CD4+ T cells from PBMCs. Subset indicated: CD45RA+ positively selected. The receptors here all came from a man between 18 and 35 years old in good health. Some clones in this sample may be carry-over from other donors' samples.

This clone was seen only once. The rearrangement joins TRBV27 to TRBJ1-1; 8 bases are a match to TRBD1. J gave up 0 bases and V 3 bases, and 3 bases lay outside the gene matches. The CDR3 extends over 15 amino acids. The V gene's germline CDR1 is MNHEY and CDR2 SMNVEV (reference sequence). The DNA for the CDR3 is TGTGCCAGCAGTTTGAGGACAGGGATGAACACTGAAGCTTTCTTT. It translates to CASSLRTGMNTEAFF.

Notes on this clone: The junction does not match germline at one end; this may be a read error. The rearrangement joins TRBV27 to TRBJ2-6; either TRBD1 or TRBD2 may supply D (5 bases each). The V gene's germline CDR1 is MNHEY and CDR2 SMNVEV (reference sequence). There are 11 residues in the CDR3. The CDR3 spells CASSGGNVLTF. CDR3 sequence (DNA): TGTGCCAGCAGTGGGGGCAACGTCCTGACTTTC.

This clone has more than one count but fewer than ten. V usage is TRBV4-1 and J usage is TRBJ1-5; D perhaps matches TRBD1 (5 bases). The germline V gene encodes CDR1 MGHRA and CDR2 YSYEKL. The CDR3 is made up of 15 amino acids. V was trimmed by 0 bases and J by 0 bases, leaving 6 bases between them. The DNA for the CDR3 is TGCGCCAGCAGCCAAGATGGGACTAGCAATCAGCCCCAGCATTTT. Its translation is CASSQDGTSNQPQHF.

This chain joins TRBV5-6 and TRBJ2-7; perhaps TRBD2 as D (5 bases). The CDR3 spans 13 residues. Trimming took off 5 bases at V and 4 bases at J, with 13 bases between the two ends. CDR1 is SGHDT, CDR2 YYEEEE, per germline. CDR3: CASRNGEQYEQYF. The CDR3 region has the DNA TGTGCCAGCAGGAACGGGGAACAGTACGAGCAGTACTTC.

The genes are TRBV10-2 and TRBJ2-2, with TRBD1 identical over 7 bases. This CDR3 spans 17 amino acids. The trim removed 3 bases at V and 5 bases at J, leaving 12 bases unmatched. Germline values: CDR1 WSHSY, CDR2 SAAADI. As DNA, the CDR3 is TGCGCCAGCAGTGATTGGTTACAGGGACAGCAGACCGGGGAGCTGTTTTTT. It translates to CASSDWLQGQQTGELFF.

The chain has TRBV7-6 and TRBJ2-3, with 8 bases identical to TRBD2. The CDR3 totals 18 residues. The V and J ends lost 1 base and 2 bases, in that order; junction bases with no gene match: 11. Germline CDR1 and CDR2: SGHVS and FNYEAQ. CDR3 DNA sequence: TGTGCCAGCAGCTTAGGGCAAAGCGGGAGAGTTAACACAGATACGCAGTATTTT. Translation: CASSLGQSGRVNTDTQYF.

The V call is TRBV28, the J call TRBJ2-7; 11 bases fit TRBD2. With V trimmed by 7 bases and J by 2 bases, 10 bases remained unmatched. This CDR3 spans 16 amino acids. Germline V gene lookup returns CDR1 MDHEN and CDR2 SYDVKM. The CDR3 is CASIQQGTSGAYEQYF. DNA for the CDR3: TGTGCCAGCATCCAACAGGGGACTAGCGGCGCCTACGAGCAGTACTTC.

V usage is TRBV10-3 and J usage is TRBJ2-5; 8 nucleotides match TRBD2. J gave up 4 bases and V 4 bases, and 5 bases lay outside the gene matches. Germline V gene data show CDR1 as ENHRY and CDR2 as SYGVKD. This CDR3 spans 14 amino acids. The CDR3 DNA follows: TGTGCCATCAGTGGTCTAGCGGGCCTAGAGACCCAGTACTTC. Its protein is CAISGLAGLETQYF.

V and J are TRBV5-4 and TRBJ2-7, with 11 bases that match TRBD2. This CDR3 has 19 residues. V was pared by 2 bases and J by 3 bases, with 16 bases of the junction left unmatched. The germline gives CDR1 SGHNT, CDR2 YYREEE (reference sequence). The CDR3 region is CASSFRDRRTSGLFYEQYF. CDR3 nucleotide sequence: TGTGCCAGCAGCTTCCGGGACAGGAGGACTAGCGGGTTATTCTACGAGCAGTACTTC.

This sequence joins TRBV11-2 and TRBJ2-7, with 8 bases that match TRBD1. V gave up 3 bases and J gave up 3 bases; unmatched junction bases: 4. The CDR3 has 14 residues. Per the germline V gene, CDR1 is SGHAT and CDR2 is FQNNGV. CDR3 in amino acids: CASSLTGVSYEQYF. The CDR3 region has the DNA TGTGCCAGCAGCTTGACAGGGGTGAGCTACGAGCAGTACTTC.

V usage is TRBV5-1 and J usage is TRBJ2-3; TRBD2 matches 13 bases. This CDR3 comprises 15 residues. J gave up 4 bases and V 3 bases, and 2 bases lay outside the gene matches. CDR1 and CDR2 (germline): SGHRS, YFSETQ. The CDR3 sequence: CASSWGLAGPDTQYF. In DNA, the CDR3 is TGCGCCAGCAGCTGGGGACTAGCGGGACCAGATACGCAGTATTTT.

The genes are TRBV15 and TRBJ2-4; TRBD2 aligns across 7 bases. There are 13 residues in the CDR3. J gave up 7 bases and V 1 base, and 1 base lay outside the gene matches. From germline, CDR1 is LNHNV and CDR2 YYDKDF (reference sequence). The CDR3 coding sequence is TGTGCCACCAGCAGAGGGGGAGGGAACATTCAGTACTTC. Its translation: CATSRGGGNIQYF.

J is TRBJ2-7 and V is TRBV19, with 7 bases matching TRBD1. CDR3 size: 14 residues. The V gene end was trimmed by 3 bases and the J gene end by 2 bases; junction bases not matched to a gene: 4. Germline-derived CDR1 and CDR2 are LNHDA and SQIVND (reference sequence). The CDR3 sequence is CASSIRRGPYEQYF. Here the CDR3 DNA reads TGTGCCAGTAGTATCCGAAGGGGGCCCTACGAGCAGTACTTC.

The CDR3 region is CASSESGTGSGNTIYF. In DNA, the CDR3 is TGCGCCAGCAGTGAGTCTGGCACGGGATCTGGAAACACCATATATTTT. This chain uses TRBV10-2 with TRBJ1-3; D call uncertain. The CDR3 spans 16 residues. V was cut by 0 bases and J by 1 base, with 10 bases left in between. Per the germline V gene, CDR1 is WSHSY and CDR2 is SAAADI.